A single TCR beta chain is shown here with its context. Between the trimmed V and J ends, which lost 2 bases and 4 bases, there was a span of 15 bases. This CDR3 region has 15 residues. Germline CDR1 reads GTSNPN; CDR2 reads SVGIG (reference sequence). Some clones are missing from TCRdb's copy, which holds only in-frame ones; the method was immunoSEQ multiplex PCR. The sample lists a few hundred thousand clones, under 90% occurring once. The data are from a study of blood T cell repertoires in COVID-19. What was sequenced was peripheral blood. This chain connects TRBV30 to TRBJ1-3; TRBD1 might be the D (6 bases). The sequence was obtained from a man aged 45 to 65 with acute or convalescent COVID-19. The CDR3 is CAWSFEQGIGNTIYF. CDR3 nucleotides: TGTGCCTGGAGTTTCGAACAGGGAATAGGAAACACCATATATTTT.